The 12 T cell receptor beta chains below all came from one sample that was sequenced in a study of T cell changes during pregnancy in multiple sclerosis (dated by TCRdb to about 2019). Libraries were made using the immunoSEQ multiplex PCR assay. Here the immuneACCESS table is served through TCRdb, limited to in-frame sequences with V and J called. Missing clones are a known gap in these copies; in checked studies unresolved V genes cover under half, and the rest lacks a known reason. In this sample the table shows 65,000 to 85,000 clones, 94% of which occur a single time. The ten biggest clones cover about 1% of the sample. Sequencing was performed on peripheral blood, taken in the second trimester of pregnancy. These receptors were collected from a female donor in good health, enrolled as a control in a pregnancy study.

The chain uses TRBV27 and TRBJ2-5; 8 nucleotides match TRBD2. Germline CDR1 reads MNHEY; CDR2 reads SMNVEV (reference sequence). CDR3 size: 15 residues. With V trimmed by 6 bases and J by 4 bases, 10 bases remained unmatched. CDR3 bases: TGTGCCAGCAGAACTAAAGCGGGAGCAGGAGAGACCCAGTACTTC. Amino acid sequence: CASRTKAGAGETQYF.

The genes are TRBV5-1 and TRBJ2-3; TRBD2 matches at 7 bases. With V trimmed by 0 bases and J by 1 base, 2 bases remained unmatched. Germline V CDR1 and CDR2: SGHRS, YFSETQ. CDR3 length: 15 residues. CDR3 protein: CASSLDTSGTDTQYF. The DNA of the CDR3 is TGCGCCAGCAGCTTGGATACTAGCGGCACAGATACGCAGTATTTT.

V usage is TRBV6-5 and J usage is TRBJ1-5, with 8 bases that match TRBD1. The CDR3 is made up of 14 amino acids. V shed 8 bases and J 7 bases; nucleotides not matched to a gene: 10. Looked up from germline, CDR1 is MNHEY and CDR2 is SVGAGI. CDR3 nucleotides: TGTGCCAGCTGTCGAAGACAGGGGTCCCAGCCCCAGCATTTT. It is translated as CASCRRQGSQPQHF.

This clone was counted between two and nine times. The rearrangement joins TRBV2 to TRBJ1-1, with D possibly TRBD1 on 5 matching bases. V was shortened by 6 bases and J by 11 bases, with 31 bases between the two germline ends. The CDR3 spans 17 residues. CDR1 and CDR2 from the germline V gene are SNHLY and FYNNEI. Here the CDR3 reads CASRAWGERNWLLDAFF. DNA for the CDR3: TGTGCCAGCAGGGCCTGGGGGGAACGAAACTGGCTCCTTGATGCTTTCTTT.

This chain links TRBV7-9 with TRBJ2-7; D is ambiguous. The V end lost 1 base, the J end lost 5 bases, and 6 bases lay between the germline ends. The CDR3 is 12 amino acids. In germline, CDR1 is SEHNR, CDR2 FQNEAQ (reference sequence). As DNA, the CDR3 is TGTGCCAGCAGCTTAGACCCTAACGAGCAGTACTTC. Its translation: CASSLDPNEQYF.

The rearrangement joins TRBV20-1 to TRBJ2-5, with D possibly matching TRBD1 (6 bases). Trimming shortened V by 2 bases and J by 9 bases, and 10 bases separated the two germline ends. This CDR3 comprises 11 residues. The germline CDR1 and CDR2 sequences are DFQATT and SNEGSKA (reference sequence). CDR3 DNA: TGCAGTGCTAGAACCCAGGGGTCCCAGTACTTC. This gives the protein CSARTQGSQYF.

V and J are TRBV28 and TRBJ1-5; 7 positions agree with TRBD1. From germline, CDR1 is MDHEN and CDR2 SYDVKM. The V segment lost 2 bases and the J segment 4 bases; nucleotides outside the gene matches: 11. This CDR3 is 17 amino acids long. The CDR3 loop is CASSLRVRGTVNQPQHF. The CDR3 DNA reads TGTGCCAGCAGTTTAAGGGTCAGGGGGACAGTAAATCAGCCCCAGCATTTT.

This clone came up a few times. This chain joins TRBV2 and TRBJ1-5; 7 bases align to TRBD1. Per germline, CDR1 SNHLY and CDR2 FYNNEI. The V and J ends lost 4 bases and 7 bases, in that order; junction bases with no gene match: 16. This CDR3 comprises 17 residues. CDR3 sequence: CASSGITGVGVGQPQHF. The CDR3 DNA sequence: TGTGCCAGCAGTGGAATCACAGGGGTCGGTGTAGGACAGCCCCAGCATTTT.

This clone appeared once. The chain recombines TRBV25-1 with TRBJ2-5; D not resolved. The CDR3 is 11 residues long. Looked up from germline, CDR1 is MGHDK and CDR2 is SYGVNS. V was trimmed by 0 bases and J by 7 bases, leaving 3 bases between them. For the CDR3, the DNA is TGTGCCAGCAGTGAATACGGGACCCAGTACTTC. It is translated as CASSEYGTQYF.

V and J are TRBV5-6 and TRBJ2-6, with a tentative D call TRBD2 (6 bases). CDR1 is SGHDT, CDR2 YYEEEE, per germline. V dropped 0 bases and J dropped 2 bases, with 9 bases sitting between them. The CDR3 totals 16 residues. As DNA, the CDR3 is TGTGCCAGCAGCTTGGGGGGGGAAACTGGGGCCAACGTCCTGACTTTC. This sequence encodes CASSLGGETGANVLTF. The variable domain in full, with the rest retrieved from reference TRBV5-6 and TRBJ2-6, is DAGVTQSPTHLIKTRGQQVTLRCSPKSGHDTVSWYQQALGQGPQFIFQYYEEEERQRGNFPDRFSGHQFPNYSSELNVNALLLGDSALYLCASSLGGETGANVLTFGAGSRLTVL.

The chain couples TRBV7-9 to TRBJ2-5; maybe TRBD2 (6 bases). In germline, CDR1 is SEHNR, CDR2 FQNEAQ (reference sequence). V shed 1 base and J shed 2 bases, with 11 bases lying between them. The CDR3 length is 15 residues. The CDR3 is CASSLGVAGQETQYF. The CDR3 coding sequence is TGTGCCAGCAGCTTAGGGGTTGCGGGGCAAGAGACCCAGTACTTC.

Here the CDR3 reads CASSEGTGGAGEQFF. The CDR3 nucleotides are TGTGCCAGCAGTGAAGGGACAGGGGGCGCGGGTGAGCAGTTCTTC. V is TRBV6-1 and J is TRBJ2-1; 11 nucleotides agree with TRBD1. This CDR3 spans 15 amino acids. Germline lookup yields CDR1 MNHNS and CDR2 SASEGT. Germline trimming cut 1 base from V and 9 bases from J; bases unmatched to any gene: 5.